The source of this T cell receptor beta chain is a study of T cells expressing NK-cell markers. About the study: Source material for TCR beta repertoires consisted of sorted CD3+CD56+NKG2C+, CD3+CD56+NKG2C- and CD3+CD56-NKG2C+ T cells. Seven sequenced donors out of eight were HCMV-seropositive, one seronegative.

TCRdb derives one entry per CDR3 protein from the 5' RACE reads, leaving out DNA. The repertoire table contains approximately 150,000 distinct CDR3 sequences. CDR3 length equals 19 residues. The germline V gene has CDR1 MNHEY and CDR2 SMNVEV (reference sequence). As to this clonotype: The antigen remains undetermined.

General study findings and limits: Among CD8+ T cells from 5 to 7 donors, dominant NKG2C+ clonotypes accounted for roughly 1.0-8%.

The sequenced material came from blood T cells: a sorted CD56 or NKG2C T cell subset, CD4+ or CD8+ T cells, or bulk PBMC T cells (not recorded which). The chain is built from TRBV27 and TRBJ2-4; absent DNA, TCRdb's TRBD1 call cannot be checked. This TCR was recovered from a woman between 18 and 69 years old in good health. CDR3 in amino acids: CANPSSGTSSVVTKNIQYF.